The 4 T cell receptor beta chains listed next were all sequenced from one sample in a study of blood T cell repertoires in COVID-19. TCRdb's copy holds only in-frame clones and misses some; the assay was immunoSEQ multiplex PCR. The sample lists around 180,000 clones, under 85% seen once, with about 7% in the top ten. Sequencing used peripheral blood. These receptors were obtained from a human donor in a cohort sampled during active COVID-19.

The chain couples TRBV10-3 to TRBJ2-6; 9 bases align to TRBD2. CDR3 length: 16 residues. The germline gives CDR1 ENHRY, CDR2 SYGVKD. Trimming took 5 bases from V and 0 from J; bases not matched to a gene: 2. The CDR3: CAISSRGGSGANVLTF. The CDR3 bases are TGTGCCATCAGTTCGCGGGGGGGCTCTGGGGCCAACGTCCTGACTTTC.

The chain carries TRBV6-5 and TRBJ2-2, with 9 bases fitting TRBD1. Germline assignment: CDR1 MNHEY and CDR2 SVGAGI. The CDR3 length is 15 residues. The trim removed 4 bases at V and 7 bases at J, leaving 7 bases unmatched. CDR3 bases: TGTGCCAGCAGTTTAACAGGGGGCGGAAACGGGGAGCTGTTTTTT. This translates into CASSLTGGGNGELFF.

The chain couples TRBV7-9 to TRBJ1-2; D unclear. V lost 5 bases, J lost 8 bases, and 9 bases lay in between. The length of the CDR3 is 11 residues. Looked up from germline, CDR1 is SEHNR and CDR2 is FQNEAQ (reference sequence). For the CDR3, the DNA is TGTGCCAGCAGCCCCGCAGTCGGCTACACCTTC. This sequence encodes CASSPAVGYTF.

The V gene is TRBV3-1 (or the pseudogene TRBV3-2), the J gene TRBJ1-2; the match to TRBD1 covers 8 bases. The CDR3 covers 15 residues. Germline V gives CDR1 LGHDT, CDR2 YNNKEL (reference sequence). Losses at the gene ends were 0 bases for V and 4 bases for J; bases not matched to a gene: 4. The CDR3 coding sequence is TGTGCCAGCAGCCAAGATGATACAGGGGGCTATGGCTACACCTTC. This encodes CASSQDDTGGYGYTF.